This T cell receptor (beta chain) was obtained from a study of blood T cell repertoires in COVID-19. The method was immunoSEQ multiplex PCR; TCRdb's version includes in-frame clones alone and lacks a portion of them. The sample yields approximately 20,000 clones, 75% to 85% seen once. This receptor was identified in a man of 80 years or more with acute or convalescent COVID-19. Sequenced sample: peripheral blood.

CDR3 amino acids: CASSEAVNEQYF. CDR3 sequence (DNA): TGTGCCAGCTCGGAGGCCGTCAACGAGCAGTACTTC. The chain has TRBV18 and TRBJ2-7; maybe TRBD2 (5 bases). Between the trimmed V and J ends, which lost 6 bases and 5 bases, there was a span of 11 bases. The germline gives CDR1 KGHSH, CDR2 LQKENI. This CDR3 spans 12 amino acids.